This TCR beta chain was captured in a study of early T cells in non-severe SARS-CoV-2 infection. Looking at the study overall: The sequenced material was bulk RNA from unsorted whole blood, and its chains were unpaired.

CDR3 length equals 16 residues. V was clipped by 2 bases and J by 2 bases, with 13 bases between them. Per the germline V gene, CDR1 is SEHNR and CDR2 is FQNEAQ (reference sequence). This clonotype showed up many times. Researchers tagged individual cDNA molecules with unique molecular identifiers. TCRdb independently ran MiXCR on the 5' RACE reads; one entry per CDR3 protein. The sample yields some 89,000 distinct CDR3 sequences, about 10% seen once. The sequence came from an adult who was a healthcare worker with PCR-confirmed SARS-CoV-2 infection or an uninfected control (not recorded which). The chain combines TRBV7-9 with TRBJ2-1; no reliable D call. Sequenced material: whole blood, taken at baseline. CDR3 protein: CASSLYSSFAYNEQFF. The DNA of the CDR3 is TGTGCCAGCAGCTTATATAGTTCGTTTGCCTACAATGAGCAGTTCTTC. Full variable domain (remainder filled in from reference TRBV7-9 and TRBJ2-1): DTGVSQNPRHKITKRGQNVTFRCDPISEHNRLYWYRQTLGQGPEFLTYFQNEAQLEKSRLLSDRFSAERPKGSFSTLEIQRTEQGDSAMYLCASSLYSSFAYNEQFFGPGTRLTVL.